This T cell receptor beta chain was sequenced in a study of cytomegalovirus exposure and HLA in healthy donors. Findings and limits, study-wide: One later analysis reportedly identified an Asian-associated ancestry cluster that showed fewer N-insertions than the roughly 670-donor mean.

60 Vbeta and 13 Jbeta primers were used in PCR. Assay used: immunoSEQ multiplex PCR; TCRdb lists only in-frame clones, some missing. Of fewer than 150,000 clones listed, 74% are singletons. This clone was detected a few times. The antigen is unknown. The receptor was derived from a woman aged 45-59 years in good health and CMV-seropositive. The sequencing sample was made of PBMCs.

The CDR3 is CASRTANTEAFF. The CDR3 DNA reads TGTGCCAGCAGGACAGCGAACACTGAAGCTTTCTTT. The genes are TRBV2 and TRBJ1-1, with D possibly matching TRBD1 (5 bases). The CDR3 runs 12 residues. Germline CDR1 and CDR2: SNHLY and FYNNEI. Deletions cut 6 bases from V and 1 base from J, with 6 bases between.